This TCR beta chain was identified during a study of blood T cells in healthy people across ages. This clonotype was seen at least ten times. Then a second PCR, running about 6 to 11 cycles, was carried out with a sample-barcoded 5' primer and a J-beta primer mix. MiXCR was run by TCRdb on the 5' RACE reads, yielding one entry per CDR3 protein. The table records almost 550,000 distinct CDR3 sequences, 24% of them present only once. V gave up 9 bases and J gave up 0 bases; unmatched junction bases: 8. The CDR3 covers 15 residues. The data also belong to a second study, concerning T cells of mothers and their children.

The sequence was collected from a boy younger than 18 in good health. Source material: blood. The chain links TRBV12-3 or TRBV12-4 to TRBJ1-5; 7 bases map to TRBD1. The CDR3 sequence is CASGRDRDSNQPQHF. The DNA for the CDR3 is TGTGCCAGTGGGCGGGACAGAGATAGCAATCAGCCCCAGCATTTT.